Listed here are 21 T cell receptor beta chains from one sample, sequenced in a study of T cell changes during pregnancy in multiple sclerosis. Here immunoSEQ multiplex PCR was the method, and the copy in TCRdb shows in-frame clones only, minus some. The sample shows tens of thousands of clones, approximately 94% of them seen only once. Sequencing was performed on peripheral blood, taken in the third trimester of pregnancy. These receptor sequences come from a female donor with multiple sclerosis, enrolled in a pregnancy study.

Note on this clone: The sample contains more than one DNA sequence encoding this CDR3. This rearrangement joins TRBV5-1 to TRBJ2-2; D remains unclear. Germline CDR1 is SGHRS and CDR2 is YFSETQ. The CDR3 totals 13 residues. V lost 2 bases and J lost 5, with 7 bases in between. CDR3 region: CASSFGKTGELFF. CDR3 nucleotide sequence: TGCGCCAGCAGCTTCGGTAAAACCGGGGAGCTGTTTTTT.

V is TRBV27 and J is TRBJ2-5, with D perhaps matching TRBD1 (6 bases). CDR1 and CDR2 (germline): MNHEY, SMNVEV (reference sequence). V gave up 2 bases and J gave up 0 bases, with 13 bases separating them. The CDR3 spans 16 residues. CDR3 region: CASSLDAGAYQETQYF. CDR3 nucleotide sequence: TGTGCCAGCAGTTTAGATGCAGGGGCCTACCAAGAGACCCAGTACTTC.

The chain carries TRBV11-2 and TRBJ2-7, with TRBD2 matching over 15 bases. V shed 5 bases and J 4 bases; nucleotides not matched to a gene: 12. CDR1 is SGHAT, CDR2 FQNNGV, per germline. This CDR3 comprises 18 residues. CDR3 in DNA: TGTGCCAGCAGCCAAACCACTTGGGGACTAGCGGGAGGATACGAGCAGTACTTC. Its protein product is CASSQTTWGLAGGYEQYF.

In its sample, this clone was seen once. The chain couples TRBV28 to TRBJ2-1; 11 bases map to TRBD1. This CDR3 comprises 14 residues. The junction had 4 bases not matched to a gene; V was cut back by 2 bases and J by 10 bases. Germline CDR1 is MDHEN and CDR2 is SYDVKM. CDR3 residues: CASSLKGTGGEQFF. The CDR3, as DNA: TGTGCCAGCAGTTTAAAAGGGACAGGGGGGGAGCAGTTCTTC. The full variable domain, its missing parts supplied by reference TRBV28 and TRBJ2-1, is DVKVTQSSRYLVKRTGEKVFLECVQDMDHENMFWYRQDPGLGLRLIYFSYDVKMKEKGDIPEGYSVSREKKERFSLILESASTNQTSMYLCASSLKGTGGEQFFGPGTRLTVL.

This sequence joins TRBV20-1 and TRBJ2-5, with D hard to call. Trimming stripped 4 bases from V and 4 bases from J, with 7 bases between. The CDR3 extends over 11 amino acids. Germline V gene lookup returns CDR1 DFQATT and CDR2 SNEGSKA (reference sequence). CDR3 nucleotides: TGCAGTGCTATAAAATCAGAGACCCAGTACTTC. Translated, it gives CSAIKSETQYF.

The gene calls are TRBV9 and TRBJ1-4; D unclear. The CDR3 contains 14 residues. Germline-derived CDR1 and CDR2 are SGDLS and YYNGEE. V lost 0 bases and J lost 7, with 10 bases in between. The CDR3 DNA reads TGTGCCAGCAGCGTAGCTTTGTATCCTGAAAAACTGTTTTTT. Translating it yields CASSVALYPEKLFF.

This chain links TRBV7-6 with TRBJ2-3; unclear D gene. V shed 4 bases and J shed 3 bases, with 5 bases lying between them. CDR1 is SGHVS and CDR2 is FNYEAQ in the germline V gene. This CDR3 has 12 residues. CDR3 DNA sequence: TGTGCCAGCAGCTCGGTGACAGATACGCAGTATTTT. Amino acid sequence: CASSSVTDTQYF.

The V gene is TRBV5-5, the J gene TRBJ2-5; no clear D. V lost 1 base to trimming and J lost 5 bases, with 6 bases between them. Germline lookup yields CDR1 SGHKS and CDR2 YYEKEE (reference sequence). The CDR3 runs 12 residues. The CDR3 bases are TGTGCCAGCAGCTTGCCTTCCGAGACCCAGTACTTC. Amino acid sequence: CASSLPSETQYF.

The CDR3 DNA follows: TGTGCCAGTAGTGCCCTAGCGGGAGCCCCCCACGAGCAGTACTTC. Translating it yields CASSALAGAPHEQYF. The rearrangement joins TRBV19 to TRBJ2-7; 10 nucleotides line up with TRBD2. Germline CDR1 reads LNHDA; CDR2 reads SQIVND (reference sequence). J was trimmed by 5 bases and V by 5 bases; bases with no gene match: 9. CDR3 length: 15 amino acids.

The rearrangement links TRBV11-3 to TRBJ2-3; 8 bases align to TRBD2. Germline V CDR1 and CDR2: SGHNT, YENEEA. The trim removed 4 bases at V and 6 bases at J, leaving 0 bases unmatched. CDR3 length: 12 residues. This CDR3 reads CASSSGGDTQYF. CDR3 DNA sequence: TGTGCCAGCAGCTCGGGGGGGGATACGCAGTATTTT.

The gene calls are TRBV9 and TRBJ1-2; D not certain. The germline CDR1 and CDR2 sequences are SGDLS and YYNGEE. V was clipped by 3 bases and J by 7 bases, with 16 bases between them. CDR3 size: 14 residues. For the CDR3, the DNA is TGTGCCAGCAGCGCATCCGGGTCTAGTCCTGGCTACACCTTC. Encoded protein: CASSASGSSPGYTF.

The gene calls are TRBV11-3 and TRBJ2-3; 7 bases line up with TRBD2. Trimming took 5 bases from V and 6 from J; bases not matched to a gene: 11. Germline V gives CDR1 SGHNT, CDR2 YENEEA. CDR3 length equals 15 residues. For the CDR3, the DNA is TGTGCCAGCAGCCTTCTAGCGGCTTCAAGGGATACGCAGTATTTT. Protein: CASSLLAASRDTQYF. Supplemented by reference TRBV11-3 and TRBJ2-3, the full variable domain reads EAGVVQSPRYKIIEKKQPVAFWCNPISGHNTLYWYLQNLGQGPELLIRYENEEAVDDSQLPKDRFSAERLKGVDSTLKIQPAELGDSAVYLCASSLLAASRDTQYFGPGTRLTVL.

The CDR3 spells CASSYTGVPGELFF. CDR3 nucleotide sequence: TGTGCCAGCAGCTACACAGGGGTTCCCGGGGAGCTGTTTTTT. The rearrangement links TRBV7-8 to TRBJ2-2; TRBD1 matches at 7 bases. J lost 6 bases, V lost 4 bases, and 5 bases had no gene match. CDR1 is SGHVS and CDR2 is FQNEAQ in the germline V gene. The CDR3 spans 14 residues. Supplemented by reference TRBV7-8 and TRBJ2-2, the full variable domain reads GAGVSQSPRYKVAKRGQDVALRCDPISGHVSLFWYQQALGQGPEFLTYFQNEAQLDKSGLPSDRFFAERPEGSVSTLKIQRTQQEDSAVYLCASSYTGVPGELFFGEGSRLTVL.

This chain links TRBV19 with TRBJ1-1; D possibly corresponds to TRBD1 (6 bases). V lost 7 bases, J lost 3 bases, and 15 bases lay in between. There are 14 residues in the CDR3. Germline CDR1 LNHDA, CDR2 SQIVND (reference sequence). The CDR3: CASKARGYDTEAFF. CDR3 in DNA: TGTGCCAGTAAGGCCAGGGGATATGACACTGAAGCTTTCTTT. The full variable domain, rest sourced from reference TRBV19 and TRBJ1-1, is DGGITQSPKYLFRKEGQNVTLSCEQNLNHDAMYWYRQDPGQGLRLIYYSQIVNDFQKGDIAEGYSVSREKKESFPLTVTSAQKNPTAFYLCASKARGYDTEAFFGQGTRLTVV.

The rearrangement links TRBV6-1 to TRBJ1-5; TRBD1 matches 9 bases. Germline CDR1 is MNHNS and CDR2 is SASEGT. The CDR3 has 15 amino acids. The J segment lost 5 bases and the V segment lost 5 bases, leaving 7 bases of the junction unmatched. The CDR3: CASSKPGQGYQPQHF. Here the CDR3 DNA reads TGTGCCAGCAGTAAACCGGGACAGGGATATCAGCCCCAGCATTTT.

The chain is built from TRBV27 and TRBJ1-2; unclear D gene. This CDR3 spans 15 amino acids. V lost 0 bases and J 3 bases, leaving 11 bases between the germline ends. The germline V gene has CDR1 MNHEY and CDR2 SMNVEV (reference sequence). CDR3 nucleotide sequence: TGTGCCAGCAGTTTATCAAGCAGGACTTACTATGGCTACACCTTC. Translating it yields CASSLSSRTYYGYTF.

This clone was counted once. This chain uses TRBV7-8 with TRBJ2-7; 7 nucleotides agree with TRBD1. Unmatched junction bases numbered 9, after V lost 1 base and J lost 3 bases. Germline-derived CDR1 and CDR2 are SGHVS and FQNEAQ. CDR3 length: 16 residues. In DNA form, the CDR3 reads TGTGCCAGCAGCTTAGTATCAGGGGGTGCTATCTACGAGCAGTACTTC. It translates to CASSLVSGGAIYEQYF. The variable domain in full, with the rest retrieved from reference TRBV7-8 and TRBJ2-7, is GAGVSQSPRYKVAKRGQDVALRCDPISGHVSLFWYQQALGQGPEFLTYFQNEAQLDKSGLPSDRFFAERPEGSVSTLKIQRTQQEDSAVYLCASSLVSGGAIYEQYFGPGTRLTVT.

CDR3 sequence: CASSGDGVYGYTF. CDR3 coding DNA: TGTGCCAGCAGTGGAGACGGAGTCTATGGCTACACCTTC. The genes are TRBV9 and TRBJ1-2; D remains ambiguous. The ends were cut back, 5 bases at V and 4 bases at J, with 12 bases in the middle. This CDR3 contains 13 residues. Germline CDR1 reads SGDLS; CDR2 reads YYNGEE.

The chain recombines TRBV7-9 with TRBJ1-6; 9 nucleotides match TRBD1. CDR3 size: 15 residues. Unmatched junction bases numbered 6, after V lost 2 bases and J lost 10 bases. Germline CDR1 is SEHNR and CDR2 is FQNEAQ (reference sequence). The CDR3 spells CASSLRDREGSPLHF. CDR3 in DNA: TGTGCCAGCAGCTTAAGGGACAGGGAAGGGTCACCCCTCCACTTT. Complete variable domain (other parts from reference TRBV7-9 and TRBJ1-6): DTGVSQNPRHKITKRGQNVTFRCDPISEHNRLYWYRQTLGQGPEFLTYFQNEAQLEKSRLLSDRFSAERPKGSFSTLEIQRTEQGDSAMYLCASSLRDREGSPLHFGNGTRLTVT.

The CDR3 sequence: CASSVTGGTLITEAFF. The CDR3 DNA reads as TGTGCCAGCAGCGTAACCGGGGGGACCCTCATCACTGAAGCTTTCTTT. This sequence joins TRBV11-3 and TRBJ1-1, with D possibly TRBD1 on 5 matching bases. The germline V gene encodes CDR1 SGHNT and CDR2 YENEEA. The CDR3 contains 16 residues. V was clipped by 5 bases and J by 4 bases, with 20 bases between them.

The chain is built from TRBV5-1 and TRBJ2-7; 9 positions match TRBD2. Germline lookup yields CDR1 SGHRS and CDR2 YFSETQ. V lost 1 base, J lost 0 bases, and 5 bases stayed unmatched. CDR3 length: 16 residues. CDR3 residues: CASSLSSGAFSYEQYF. For the CDR3, the DNA is TGCGCCAGCAGCTTGTCTAGCGGGGCCTTCTCCTACGAGCAGTACTTC.